A single sample is the source of the 22 T cell receptor beta chains below, sequenced in a study of T cell responses to AZD1222 COVID-19 vaccine. Data came from immunoSEQ multiplex PCR; TCRdb stores just in-frame clones and leaves some out. The data hold roughly 110,000 clones, with approximately 86% observed a single time. The sequencing here drew on peripheral blood, taken on day 0 of AZD1222 vaccination. The receptors were sampled from an adult in good health.

V is TRBV12-3 or TRBV12-4 and J is TRBJ1-2; 7 bases are a match to TRBD1. J gave up 5 bases and V 6 bases, and 6 bases lay outside the gene matches. CDR3 size: 13 residues. The CDR3 coding sequence is TGTGCCAGCAGCCTAGGGACAGTGTATGGCTACACCTTC. As protein: CASSLGTVYGYTF.

This clone was counted a single time. V is TRBV19 and J is TRBJ2-2, with 9 positions matching TRBD1. The V and J ends lost 4 bases and 2 bases, in that order; junction bases with no gene match: 5. CDR3 length: 16 amino acids. CDR1 is LNHDA, CDR2 SQIVND, per germline (reference sequence). Here the CDR3 reads CASSTRDRANTGELFF. CDR3 in DNA: TGTGCCAGTAGTACGCGGGACAGGGCAAACACCGGGGAGCTGTTTTTT.

The chain couples TRBV15 to TRBJ2-1, with 10 bases aligning to TRBD2. This CDR3 is built from 14 residues. The V gene's germline CDR1 is LNHNV and CDR2 YYDKDF (reference sequence). Germline trimming cut 4 bases from V and 7 bases from J; bases unmatched to any gene: 4. This chain's CDR3 is CATSKLAGGNEQFF. CDR3 DNA: TGTGCCACCAGCAAGTTAGCGGGAGGTAATGAGCAGTTCTTC.

This chain uses TRBV6-2 or TRBV6-3 with TRBJ1-5; D gene uncertain. The CDR3 totals 15 residues. V lost 2 bases to trimming and J lost 6 bases, with 14 bases between them. Germline CDR1 and CDR2: MNHEY and SVGEGT. The CDR3 nucleotides read TGTGCCAGCAGTTACGTAGGTGGCGGTAGTCAGCCCCAGCATTTT. This translates into CASSYVGGGSQPQHF.

V gene TRBV7-6 combines with J gene TRBJ1-1; no clear D. The V end was cut by 1 base, the J end by 4 bases, with 7 bases between. Germline CDR1 reads SGHVS; CDR2 reads FNYEAQ. The length of the CDR3 is 13 residues. CDR3 residues: CASSLGGGTEAFF. The CDR3, as DNA: TGTGCCAGCAGCTTAGGAGGCGGCACTGAAGCTTTCTTT.

The CDR3 DNA follows: TGTGCCAGCAGCTCCTACCTTCAGGGGGGCAAAGATACGCAGTATTTT. As protein: CASSSYLQGGKDTQYF. V is TRBV5-5 and J is TRBJ2-3, with a weak D call TRBD1 (7 bases). V was pared by 3 bases and J by 5 bases, with 19 bases between. The CDR3 contains 16 residues. Germline V gene lookup returns CDR1 SGHKS and CDR2 YYEKEE (reference sequence). Full variable domain (remainder filled in from reference TRBV5-5 and TRBJ2-3): DAGVTQSPTHLIKTRGQQVTLRCSPISGHKSVSWYQQVLGQGPQFIFQYYEKEERGRGNFPDRFSARQFPNYSSELNVNALLLGDSALYLCASSSYLQGGKDTQYFGPGTRLTVL.

The CDR3 spells CASSSETQYF. In DNA, the CDR3 is TGTGCCAGCAGTTCAGAGACCCAGTACTTC. The V gene is TRBV7-9, the J gene TRBJ2-5; no firm D call. The germline V gene encodes CDR1 SEHNR and CDR2 FQNEAQ (reference sequence). This CDR3 region has 10 residues. Trimming cost V 6 bases and J 4 bases, with 3 bases left between them.

V and J are TRBV4-3 and TRBJ2-3; 11 bases map to TRBD2. Germline loops: CDR1 LGHNA, CDR2 YSLEER. Trimming removed 0 bases from V and 2 bases from J; junction bases left unmatched: 7. This CDR3 is 18 amino acids long. The CDR3 loop is CASSQDPGLADSTDTQYF. The CDR3 DNA reads TGCGCCAGCAGCCAAGATCCGGGACTAGCGGACTCCACAGATACGCAGTATTTT.

This chain joins TRBV7-8 and TRBJ2-6; D gene ambiguous. CDR1 SGHVS and CDR2 FQNEAQ come from the germline V gene. CDR3 length equals 17 residues. V was cut by 5 bases and J by 1 base, with 15 bases left in between. The CDR3 sequence is CASSPTVRSSGANVLTF. CDR3 sequence (DNA): TGTGCCAGCAGCCCGACGGTTCGGTCTTCTGGGGCCAACGTCCTGACTTTC.

V and J are TRBV11-1 and TRBJ1-1; D unresolved. The CDR3 consists of 14 residues. Germline loops: CDR1 SGHAT, CDR2 FQDESV (reference sequence). Deletions cut 1 base from V and 5 bases from J, with 11 bases between. The CDR3 loop reads CASSLVAGGTEAFF. The CDR3 coding sequence is TGTGCCAGCAGCTTAGTAGCAGGAGGGACTGAAGCTTTCTTT. The whole variable domain, filled in from reference TRBV11-1 and TRBJ1-1, reads EAEVAQSPRYKITEKSQAVAFWCDPISGHATLYWYRQILGQGPELLVQFQDESVVDDSQLPKDRFSAERLKGVDSTLKIQPAELGDSAMYLCASSLVAGGTEAFFGQGTRLTVV.

The chain recombines TRBV7-2 with TRBJ1-2, with 10 bases fitting TRBD1. Looked up from germline, CDR1 is SGHTA and CDR2 is FQGNSA. Losses at the gene ends were 4 bases for V and 5 bases for J; bases not matched to a gene: 10. The CDR3 contains 16 residues. The CDR3: CASSSRGGQGRYGYTF. In nucleotides, the CDR3 is TGTGCCAGCAGCTCCCGAGGGGGACAGGGGCGGTATGGCTACACCTTC.

The chain employs TRBV2 and TRBJ1-2; perhaps TRBD1 as D (5 bases). Germline CDR1 SNHLY, CDR2 FYNNEI. The CDR3 runs 11 residues. The V end lost 9 bases, the J end lost 5 bases, and 10 bases lay between the germline ends. The CDR3 coding sequence is TGTGCCAGGTCGACAGCTTATGGCTACACCTTC. This translates into CARSTAYGYTF. Based on the CDR3 plus reference TRBV2 and TRBJ1-2, the full variable domain is EPEVTQTPSHQVTQMGQEVILRCVPISNHLYFYWYRQILGQKVEFLVSFYNNEISEKSEIFDDQFSVERPDGSNFTLKIRSTKLEDSAMYFCARSTAYGYTFGSGTRLTVV.

The chain recombines TRBV27 with TRBJ2-5, with D maybe TRBD2 (5 bases). In germline, CDR1 is MNHEY, CDR2 SMNVEV (reference sequence). The CDR3 consists of 16 residues. Trimming stripped 4 bases from V and 0 bases from J, with 15 bases between. The CDR3 DNA sequence: TGTGCCAGCAGTTCTTTAGCGAGGTCGTACCAAGAGACCCAGTACTTC. Its protein is CASSSLARSYQETQYF.

This clone has more than one count but fewer than ten. This chain connects TRBV30 to TRBJ2-5, with D hard to call. Germline-derived CDR1 and CDR2 are GTSNPN and SVGIG (reference sequence). The CDR3 runs 15 residues. V shed 5 bases and J shed 1 base, with 17 bases lying between them. The CDR3 is CAWGSVTPAQETQYF. The CDR3 DNA is TGTGCCTGGGGGTCTGTGACTCCCGCCCAAGAGACCCAGTACTTC.

The gene calls are TRBV25-1 and TRBJ1-1; TRBD1 is a possible D gene (5 bases). Germline lookup yields CDR1 MGHDK and CDR2 SYGVNS. V lost 3 bases to trimming and J lost 5 bases, with 10 bases between them. This CDR3 spans 13 amino acids. CDR3 DNA: TGTGCCAGCAGTGACCCCCGGGGGACTGAAGCTTTCTTT. This encodes CASSDPRGTEAFF.

The V call is TRBV7-9, the J call TRBJ2-3; D might be TRBD2 (5 bases). CDR3 length: 15 residues. V was clipped by 2 bases and J by 2 bases, with 11 bases between them. The germline gives CDR1 SEHNR, CDR2 FQNEAQ (reference sequence). The CDR3 region has the DNA TGTGCCAGCAGCTTATCTGCGGGTCCCACAGATACGCAGTATTTT. Protein product: CASSLSAGPTDTQYF.

The chain combines TRBV7-2 with TRBJ2-7; 7 bases agree with TRBD2. The V gene's germline CDR1 is SGHTA and CDR2 FQGNSA. The ends lost 5 bases at V and 5 bases at J; junction bases unmatched: 15. This CDR3 has 16 residues. The CDR3 spells CASSQSASGMVHEQYF. CDR3 nucleotide sequence: TGTGCCAGCAGCCAGAGCGCGAGCGGGATGGTCCACGAGCAGTACTTC. The full variable domain, in which reference TRBV7-2 and TRBJ2-7 provide the parts outside the CDR3, is GAGVSQSPSNKVTEKGKDVELRCDPISGHTALYWYRQSLGQGLEFLIYFQGNSAPDKSGLPSDRFSAERTGGSVSTLTIQRTQQEDSAVYLCASSQSASGMVHEQYFGPGTRLTVT.

V gene TRBV18 combines with J gene TRBJ1-3, with D perhaps matching TRBD1 (5 bases). The CDR3 is 18 residues long. Trimming removed 8 bases from V and 0 bases from J, with 23 bases in between. CDR1 is KGHSH and CDR2 is LQKENI in the germline V gene. The CDR3: CASHRGRGAGFSGNTIYF. CDR3 nucleotide sequence: TGTGCCAGCCACCGAGGAAGGGGCGCTGGGTTCTCTGGAAACACCATATATTTT. Combining the CDR3 with reference TRBV18 and TRBJ1-3 gives the whole variable domain NAGVMQNPRHLVRRRGQEARLRCSPMKGHSHVYWYRQLPEEGLKFMVYLQKENIIDESGMPKERFSAEFPKEGPSILRIQQVVRGDSAAYFCASHRGRGAGFSGNTIYFGEGSWLTVV.

V usage is TRBV7-3 and J usage is TRBJ2-1, with 10 bases aligning to TRBD2. Germline assignment: CDR1 SGHTA and CDR2 FQGTGA. The V gene end was trimmed by 5 bases and the J gene end by 6 bases; junction bases not matched to a gene: 7. The CDR3 has 15 amino acids. The DNA of the CDR3 is TGTGCCAGCAGCCCGAGCGGGAGGGCCAGCAATGAGCAGTTCTTC. Its translation is CASSPSGRASNEQFF.

This chain joins TRBV4-2 and TRBJ1-2; no firm D call. The CDR3 loop spans 12 amino acids. Trimming stripped 3 bases from V and 4 bases from J, with 6 bases between. Germline assignment: CDR1 LGHNA and CDR2 YNFKEQ. The CDR3 protein is CASSQELYGYTF. The CDR3 nucleotides are TGTGCCAGCAGCCAGGAACTCTATGGCTACACCTTC.

The rearrangement joins TRBV2 to TRBJ1-3; a possible D gene is TRBD1 (5 bases). CDR1 SNHLY and CDR2 FYNNEI come from the germline V gene. The CDR3 loop spans 16 amino acids. V lost 0 bases to trimming and J lost 2 bases, with 11 bases between them. The CDR3 DNA follows: TGTGCCAGCAGTGAAGCGCTCGGGGGAACTGGAAACACCATATATTTT. This translates into CASSEALGGTGNTIYF.

In nucleotides, the CDR3 is TGTGCCAGCAGCCCCGGGACTAGCTTGACCCAGTACTTC. Protein: CASSPGTSLTQYF. This chain connects TRBV11-1 to TRBJ2-5; 9 bases match TRBD2. J gave up 7 bases and V 5 bases, and 5 bases lay outside the gene matches. Germline CDR1 and CDR2: SGHAT and FQDESV (reference sequence). The CDR3 runs 13 residues.